The entry below gives a single TCR beta chain sequence along with its context. The antigen is not known. CD45RO-CCR7+CD27+CD95- marked naive CD8+ T cells. The data belong to a study of CXCR3-negative and CXCR3-positive naive CD8 T cells. Overall study results and limits: Memory CD8+ cells had much lower diversity, and both naive subsets had comparably high diversity. In CXCR3-positive naive cells, the TRB CDR3s were more hydrophobic than in CXCR3-negative naive cells.

Carrying UMI labels, the TRB cDNA libraries were prepared through 5' RACE. Using the 5' RACE reads, TCRdb records one entry per CDR3 protein without DNA. Recorded for this sample: 150,000 to 180,000 distinct CDR3 sequences. This receptor was identified in a human donor in good health. Some clones in this sample may be carry-over from other donors' samples. The sequencing input was naive CXCR3+ CD8+ T cells from blood. The subset: CD45RO-CCR7+CD27+CD95- naive CD8+ T cells expressing CXCR3 (TNR3+).

The CDR3 sequence: CASSLDLYNEQFF. The rearrangement links TRBV5-1 to TRBJ2-1. This CDR3 has 13 amino acids. Per germline, CDR1 SGHRS and CDR2 YFSETQ.